A single sample gave rise to the 24 T cell receptor beta chains below, sequenced in a study of blood T cell repertoires in COVID-19. The data were produced by immunoSEQ multiplex PCR, yet TCRdb's version contains in-frame clones alone and is incomplete. The repertoire holds about 73,000 clones, with more than 65% as singletons. Sequencing was performed on peripheral blood. The receptors derive from a human donor in a cohort sampled during active COVID-19.

The chain employs TRBV6-5 and TRBJ1-5, with D unresolved. CDR1 and CDR2 from the germline V gene are MNHEY and SVGAGI. The CDR3 length is 13 residues. Trimming cost V 2 bases and J 10 bases, with 12 bases left between them. In DNA form, the CDR3 reads TGTGCCAGCAGTTACGGAGCGTGGTCCCCCCAGCATTTT. Protein sequence: CASSYGAWSPQHF.

The chain uses TRBV4-2 and TRBJ1-5, with 10 bases lining up with TRBD1. This CDR3 spans 16 amino acids. V trimming: 1 base; J trimming: 6 bases; junction bases outside the gene matches: 6. Germline CDR1 is LGHNA and CDR2 is YNFKEQ. DNA for the CDR3: TGTGCCAGCAGCCAAGGGGGACAGGGGAGAGGTCAGCCCCAGCATTTT. It specifies CASSQGGQGRGQPQHF.

This chain joins TRBV6-2 or TRBV6-3 and TRBJ2-7, with TRBD1 matching 9 bases. V lost 2 bases and J lost 12; bases outside the gene matches: 17. Germline lookup yields CDR1 MNHEY and CDR2 SVGEGT. The CDR3 is 16 residues long. The chain's CDR3 is CASSYGLGTGRPRGYF. CDR3 DNA: TGTGCCAGCAGTTACGGGCTCGGGACAGGGCGTCCACGAGGGTACTTC.

The chain carries TRBV3-1 (or the pseudogene TRBV3-2) and TRBJ2-1, with 7 bases matching TRBD1. CDR3 length: 14 residues. Trimming took 3 bases from V and 5 from J; bases not matched to a gene: 4. Germline V gives CDR1 LGHDT, CDR2 YNNKEL (reference sequence). The CDR3 region is CASSHSGQNNEQFF. CDR3 DNA sequence: TGTGCCAGCAGCCATTCGGGACAGAACAATGAGCAGTTCTTC.

The V and J genes are TRBV7-9 and TRBJ1-2; D is uncertain. Trimming took off 5 bases at V and 3 bases at J, with 10 bases between the two ends. The CDR3 length is 13 residues. CDR1 SEHNR and CDR2 FQNEAQ come from the germline V gene (reference sequence). CDR3 coding DNA: TGTGCCAGCAGCCCCTCGATAGACTATGGCTACACCTTC. It yields the protein CASSPSIDYGYTF. Drawing the rest from reference TRBV7-9 and TRBJ1-2, the complete variable domain is DTGVSQNPRHKITKRGQNVTFRCDPISEHNRLYWYRQTLGQGPEFLTYFQNEAQLEKSRLLSDRFSAERPKGSFSTLEIQRTEQGDSAMYLCASSPSIDYGYTFGSGTRLTVV.

J is TRBJ1-2 and V is TRBV29-1; 8 bases are shared with TRBD1. The CDR3 consists of 14 residues. V gave up 6 bases and J gave up 5 bases; unmatched junction bases: 11. Germline loops: CDR1 SQVTM, CDR2 ANQGSEA. CDR3 sequence reads: CSVATGTGGYGYTF. CDR3 DNA: TGCAGCGTAGCCACCGGGACAGGAGGGTATGGCTACACCTTC.

In its sample, this clone was seen once. The rearrangement links TRBV9 to TRBJ2-3; 10 bases fit TRBD2. Looked up from germline, CDR1 is SGDLS and CDR2 is YYNGEE. This CDR3 is 16 amino acids long. The trim removed 2 bases at V and 6 bases at J, leaving 9 bases unmatched. Written as DNA, the CDR3 is TGTGCCAGCAGCGTGGACACGGGACTAGCGTCTGATACGCAGTATTTT. This sequence encodes CASSVDTGLASDTQYF.

The chain is built from TRBV11-2 and TRBJ2-7; 8 bases are a match to TRBD1. CDR1 and CDR2 (germline): SGHAT, FQNNGV. V gave up 3 bases and J gave up 4 bases; unmatched junction bases: 8. This CDR3 region has 15 residues. CDR3 bases: TGTGCCAGCAGCTTTTCAGGGGGCCTCTTATACGAGCAGTACTTC. Translation: CASSFSGGLLYEQYF. The variable domain in full, with the rest retrieved from reference TRBV11-2 and TRBJ2-7, is EAGVAQSPRYKIIEKRQSVAFWCNPISGHATLYWYQQILGQGPKLLIQFQNNGVVDDSQLPKDRFSAERLKGVDSTLKIQPAKLEDSAVYLCASSFSGGLLYEQYFGPGTRLTVT.

The rearrangement joins TRBV19 to TRBJ2-3, with 8 bases matching TRBD2. J gave up 1 base and V 5 bases, and 2 bases lay outside the gene matches. The CDR3 totals 14 residues. The germline gives CDR1 LNHDA, CDR2 SQIVND (reference sequence). CDR3 protein: CASSLGGGTDTQYF. CDR3 nucleotide sequence: TGTGCCAGTAGTCTCGGGGGGGGCACAGATACGCAGTATTTT. Variable domain in full (rest from reference TRBV19 and TRBJ2-3): DGGITQSPKYLFRKEGQNVTLSCEQNLNHDAMYWYRQDPGQGLRLIYYSQIVNDFQKGDIAEGYSVSREKKESFPLTVTSAQKNPTAFYLCASSLGGGTDTQYFGPGTRLTVL.

This clone showed up just once. J is TRBJ1-1 and V is TRBV14; the D gene is possibly TRBD1 (5 bases). The CDR3 spans 16 residues. Germline V gene lookup returns CDR1 SGHDN and CDR2 FVKESK. V dropped 3 bases and J dropped 0 bases, with 14 bases sitting between them. The CDR3 coding sequence is TGTGCCAGCAGCCACCTAGACAGTTTCATGAACACTGAAGCTTTCTTT. It translates to CASSHLDSFMNTEAFF.

The rearrangement joins TRBV12-5 to TRBJ2-1; 7 bases are shared with TRBD2. The CDR3 covers 18 residues. The J segment lost 9 bases and the V segment lost 0 bases, leaving 17 bases of the junction unmatched. Germline V gives CDR1 LGHNT, CDR2 FRNRAP. Here the CDR3 reads CASGLVPIRDLGGSEQFF. The CDR3 nucleotides are TGTGCTAGTGGTTTGGTACCGATCCGGGACCTGGGGGGGAGTGAGCAGTTCTTC.

This CDR3 is CASSYSQDINYGYTF. The CDR3 DNA reads as TGTGCCAGCAGTTACTCGCAGGACATCAACTATGGCTACACCTTC. The V and J genes are TRBV6-5 and TRBJ1-2; weak D call: TRBD1 (5 bases). CDR1 and CDR2 (germline): MNHEY, SVGAGI. Deletions cut 0 bases from V and 2 bases from J, with 10 bases between. The CDR3 totals 15 residues.

The chain has TRBV19 and TRBJ1-2; D unclear. The germline gives CDR1 LNHDA, CDR2 SQIVND (reference sequence). This CDR3 region has 14 residues. Trimming cost V 3 bases and J 2 bases, with 10 bases left between them. Here the CDR3 reads CASSISSANYGYTF. CDR3 sequence (DNA): TGTGCCAGTAGTATTTCCAGCGCAAACTATGGCTACACCTTC.

V and J are TRBV18 and TRBJ1-5; a weak D match, TRBD1 (5 bases). Trimming took off 3 bases at V and 4 bases at J, with 10 bases between the two ends. This CDR3 is 14 amino acids long. Germline lookup yields CDR1 KGHSH and CDR2 LQKENI. CDR3 protein: CASSPGQGNQPQHF. The CDR3 nucleotides are TGTGCCAGCTCACCCGGGCAGGGAAATCAGCCCCAGCATTTT.

This clone was recorded once. V and J are TRBV18 and TRBJ2-3; 7 positions match TRBD1. Per germline, CDR1 KGHSH and CDR2 LQKENI. The length of the CDR3 is 17 residues. V was clipped by 0 bases and J by 3 bases; unmatched bases: 9. CDR3 amino acids: CASSPPRGGDQTDTQYF. The DNA of the CDR3 is TGTGCCAGCTCACCACCCCGAGGGGGCGATCAAACAGATACGCAGTATTTT.

This clone was seen once. This chain joins TRBV7-8 and TRBJ1-2; 7 bases align to TRBD1. Trimming took 0 bases from V and 0 from J; bases not matched to a gene: 1. Germline CDR1 reads SGHVS; CDR2 reads FQNEAQ. The CDR3 covers 15 residues. CDR3 coding DNA: TGTGCCAGCAGCTTAGCGGGGACAGCTAACTATGGCTACACCTTC. As protein: CASSLAGTANYGYTF. Full variable domain (missing parts from reference TRBV7-8 and TRBJ1-2): GAGVSQSPRYKVAKRGQDVALRCDPISGHVSLFWYQQALGQGPEFLTYFQNEAQLDKSGLPSDRFFAERPEGSVSTLKIQRTQQEDSAVYLCASSLAGTANYGYTFGSGTRLTVV.

The rearrangement joins TRBV2 to TRBJ1-6; possibly TRBD1 for D (6 bases). The V end was cut by 3 bases, the J end by 2 bases, with 14 bases between. The CDR3 loop spans 17 amino acids. Germline V gives CDR1 SNHLY, CDR2 FYNNEI. CDR3 in DNA: TGTGCCAGCAGTGAGAGGGGGGGGAATGCCTATAATTCACCCCTCCACTTT. It codes for CASSERGGNAYNSPLHF.

This chain connects TRBV10-1 to TRBJ2-5; maybe TRBD1 (7 bases). Per germline, CDR1 WNHNN and CDR2 SYGVQD (reference sequence). Trimming cost V 6 bases and J 2 bases, with 13 bases left between them. There are 14 residues in the CDR3. The CDR3 sequence is CASSGGQTQETQYF. CDR3 coding DNA: TGCGCCAGCAGCGGGGGACAGACTCAAGAGACCCAGTACTTC.

The CDR3 here is CASSLTAPNYGYTF. The CDR3 region has the DNA TGTGCCAGCAGCTTGACAGCACCTAACTATGGCTACACCTTC. This chain connects TRBV7-2 to TRBJ1-2; the D gene is possibly TRBD1 (5 bases). Germline V gene sequence: CDR1 SGHTA, CDR2 FQGNSA. The ends were cut back, 3 bases at V and 0 bases at J, with 8 bases in the middle. This CDR3 region has 14 residues. The full variable domain, in which reference TRBV7-2 and TRBJ1-2 provide the parts outside the CDR3, is GAGVSQSPSNKVTEKGKDVELRCDPISGHTALYWYRQSLGQGLEFLIYFQGNSAPDKSGLPSDRFSAERTGGSVSTLTIQRTQQEDSAVYLCASSLTAPNYGYTFGSGTRLTVV.

This chain links TRBV27 with TRBJ1-4; D is perhaps TRBD1 (6 bases). The CDR3 is 13 amino acids. CDR1 is MNHEY and CDR2 is SMNVEV in the germline V gene (reference sequence). Trimming left V 6 bases short and J 7 bases short, with 12 bases between. In DNA, the CDR3 is TGTGCCAGCAGCACAGGGCTCAGTGAAAAACTGTTTTTT. Translating gives CASSTGLSEKLFF.

This chain links TRBV5-1 with TRBJ2-1; no definite D call. Germline V gene lookup returns CDR1 SGHRS and CDR2 YFSETQ. This CDR3 has 13 residues. The V and J ends lost 1 base and 10 bases respectively, with 12 bases between them. This chain's CDR3 is CASSLSEVGEQFF. The CDR3 nucleotides are TGCGCCAGCAGCTTGTCCGAGGTTGGGGAGCAGTTCTTC.

The CDR3 DNA reads as TGTGCCAGCAGCTTTGGGACAGGTTACGAGCAGTACTTC. Translating gives CASSFGTGYEQYF. This chain connects TRBV5-6 to TRBJ2-7, with 8 bases fitting TRBD1. J lost 4 bases, V lost 2 bases, and 2 bases had no gene match. There are 13 residues in the CDR3. The germline V gene encodes CDR1 SGHDT and CDR2 YYEEEE.

The genes are TRBV4-1 and TRBJ2-1, with D unresolved. Germline assignment: CDR1 MGHRA and CDR2 YSYEKL. V was clipped by 3 bases and J by 1 base, with 13 bases between them. The CDR3 spans 16 residues. CDR3 bases: TGCGCCAGCAGCCAGGTTGACATCTTGTCCTACAATGAGCAGTTCTTC. Amino acid sequence: CASSQVDILSYNEQFF.

The chain carries TRBV4-2 and TRBJ2-5; possibly TRBD2 for D (7 bases). CDR1 and CDR2 from the germline V gene are LGHNA and YNFKEQ. Trimming removed 4 bases at V and 3 bases at J, with 12 bases between. The CDR3 spans 14 residues. CDR3 sequence (DNA): TGTGCCAGCAGCCCTAGGGGGGGGGAAGAGACCCAGTACTTC. Translated, it gives CASSPRGGEETQYF.